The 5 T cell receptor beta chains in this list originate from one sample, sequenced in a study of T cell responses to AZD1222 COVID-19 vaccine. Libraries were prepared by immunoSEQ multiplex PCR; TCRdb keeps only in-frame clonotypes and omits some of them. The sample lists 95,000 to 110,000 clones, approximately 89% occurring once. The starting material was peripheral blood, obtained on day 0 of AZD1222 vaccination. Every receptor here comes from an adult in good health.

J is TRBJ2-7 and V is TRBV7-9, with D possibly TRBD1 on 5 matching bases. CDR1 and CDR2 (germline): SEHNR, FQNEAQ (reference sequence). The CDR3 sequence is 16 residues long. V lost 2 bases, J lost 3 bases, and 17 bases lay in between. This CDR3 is CASSLLGVPSNYEQYF. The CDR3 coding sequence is TGTGCCAGCAGCTTATTAGGGGTTCCCTCGAACTACGAGCAGTACTTC.

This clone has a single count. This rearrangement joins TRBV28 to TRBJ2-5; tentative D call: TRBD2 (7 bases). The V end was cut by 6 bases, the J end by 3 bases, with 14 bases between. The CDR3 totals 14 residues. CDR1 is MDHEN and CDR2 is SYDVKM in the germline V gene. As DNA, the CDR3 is TGTGCCAGCAGCCCGGGGGGCCTGGAAGAGACCCAGTACTTC. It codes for CASSPGGLEETQYF.

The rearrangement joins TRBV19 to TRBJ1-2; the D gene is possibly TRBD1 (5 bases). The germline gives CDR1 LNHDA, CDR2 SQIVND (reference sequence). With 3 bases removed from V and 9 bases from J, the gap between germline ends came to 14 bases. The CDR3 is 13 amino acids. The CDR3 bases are TGTGCCAGTAGTATCACCCGGGGGGAGCGCTACACCTTC. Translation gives CASSITRGERYTF.

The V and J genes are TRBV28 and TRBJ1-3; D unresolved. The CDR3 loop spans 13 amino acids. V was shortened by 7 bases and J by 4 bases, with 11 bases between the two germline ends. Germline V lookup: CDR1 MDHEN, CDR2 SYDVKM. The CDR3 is CASTGLTGNTIYF. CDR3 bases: TGTGCCAGCACGGGATTGACAGGAAACACCATATATTTT.

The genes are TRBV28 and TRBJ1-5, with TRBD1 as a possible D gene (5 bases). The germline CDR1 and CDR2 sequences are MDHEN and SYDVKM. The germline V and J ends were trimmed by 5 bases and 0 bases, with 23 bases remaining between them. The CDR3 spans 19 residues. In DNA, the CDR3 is TGTGCCAGCAGTAAGGCCGGGACCGAGGCGTTTAATAGCAATCAGCCCCAGCATTTT. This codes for CASSKAGTEAFNSNQPQHF. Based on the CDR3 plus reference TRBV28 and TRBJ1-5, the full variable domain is DVKVTQSSRYLVKRTGEKVFLECVQDMDHENMFWYRQDPGLGLRLIYFSYDVKMKEKGDIPEGYSVSREKKERFSLILESASTNQTSMYLCASSKAGTEAFNSNQPQHFGDGTRLSIL.